Below, 8 T cell receptor beta chains from the same sample are listed, as sequenced in a study of OX40 agonist ivuxolimab in advanced cancers. Clones were read by immunoSEQ multiplex PCR, and TCRdb kept only the in-frame ones, dropping some. The table lists about 15,000 clones, more than 75% of them singletons, with 5% to 7% in the top ten. Sequencing was performed on CD4+ or CD8+ T cells sorted from blood, taken in a trial of the OX40 agonist ivuxolimab. The receptors were sampled from an adult with an advanced solid tumor such as melanoma, head and neck, liver or kidney cancer.

This chain connects TRBV11-2 to TRBJ1-2; 10 positions agree with TRBD1. J gave up 11 bases and V 4 bases, and 7 bases lay outside the gene matches. CDR3 size: 13 residues. Germline lookup yields CDR1 SGHAT and CDR2 FQNNGV. The DNA for the CDR3 is TGTGCCAGCAGCTCTGGGACAGGGGCGGGGTACACCTTC. Protein product: CASSSGTGAGYTF.

This clone occurred a few times. The chain employs TRBV11-2 and TRBJ2-7, with D possibly being TRBD1 (6 bases). The CDR3 loop spans 17 amino acids. V was cut by 5 bases and J by 6 bases, with 26 bases left in between. Germline V gives CDR1 SGHAT, CDR2 FQNNGV. The CDR3 nucleotides read TGTGCCAGCAGCCCCGGGACAAATGGCATAAGGACGGTCGAGCAGTACTTC. This gives the protein CASSPGTNGIRTVEQYF.

The rearrangement uses TRBV7-2 and TRBJ2-1, with a weak D call TRBD2 (6 bases). This CDR3 is built from 14 residues. The germline V and J ends were trimmed by 6 bases and 6 bases, with 15 bases remaining between them. CDR1 is SGHTA and CDR2 is FQGNSA in the germline V gene. The DNA of the CDR3 is TGTGCCAGCAGACCCCCCGGGGGAAGCAATGAGCAGTTCTTC. The encoded protein is CASRPPGGSNEQFF.

The chain recombines TRBV14 with TRBJ2-2; D might be TRBD1 (5 bases). Trimming removed 4 bases from V and 1 base from J, with 10 bases in between. The V gene's germline CDR1 is SGHDN and CDR2 FVKESK. This CDR3 region has 15 residues. CDR3: CASSPLGLNTGELFF. In DNA, the CDR3 is TGTGCCAGCAGCCCATTGGGGCTGAACACCGGGGAGCTGTTTTTT.

The chain recombines TRBV30 with TRBJ2-3, with 10 bases that match TRBD2. CDR1 and CDR2 (germline): GTSNPN, SVGIG (reference sequence). V lost 2 bases to trimming and J lost 0 bases; unmatched junction nucleotides: 5. The CDR3 is 16 amino acids. This CDR3 reads CAWSFSGGQSTDTQYF. CDR3 bases: TGTGCCTGGAGTTTTAGCGGGGGGCAAAGCACAGATACGCAGTATTTT.

V gene TRBV7-9 combines with J gene TRBJ1-6, with 7 positions matching TRBD1. Germline assignment: CDR1 SEHNR and CDR2 FQNEAQ (reference sequence). After removal of 4 bases from V and 9 bases from J, the junction contained 6 bases not matched to a gene. This CDR3 comprises 14 residues. For the CDR3, the DNA is TGTGCCAGCAGCTCGCCAAAGGGGGCTTCACCCCTCCACTTT. Residues: CASSSPKGASPLHF.

The J gene is TRBJ1-1, the V gene TRBV11-1, with TRBD1 matching 7 bases. Germline V lookup: CDR1 SGHAT, CDR2 FQDESV (reference sequence). The CDR3 covers 14 residues. The junction had 0 bases not matched to a gene; V was cut back by 1 base and J by 1 base. CDR3 bases: TGTGCCAGCAGCTTAGACAGGGGGAACACTGAAGCTTTCTTT. Translation: CASSLDRGNTEAFF.

This clone was counted between two and nine times. V usage is TRBV10-3 and J usage is TRBJ2-1; TRBD2 matches 7 bases. Germline CDR1 ENHRY, CDR2 SYGVKD. The J segment lost 5 bases and the V segment lost 5 bases, leaving 9 bases of the junction unmatched. This CDR3 is built from 15 residues. The CDR3 nucleotides are TGTGCCATCAGTACGAGCGGGATATGGGACAATGAGCAGTTCTTC. Its translation: CAISTSGIWDNEQFF.